This TCR beta chain is from a study of T-cell reconstitution after alpha-beta-depleted transplantation in children. This clonotype was picked up a small number of times. TCRbeta library construction was performed incorporating unique molecular identifiers. Via MiXCR, TCRdb re-called the PCR reads, giving one row per CDR3 protein. The sample comprises about half a million distinct CDR3 sequences, approximately 12% of which are singletons, and under 7% rests with the top ten. Trimming cost V 5 bases and J 3 bases; bases outside gene matches: 18. Germline CDR1 is DFQATT and CDR2 is SNEGSKA (reference sequence). The CDR3 has 19 amino acids.

This specimen was PBMCs from the stem cell graft donor, taken from the stem cell graft. The genes are TRBV20-1 and TRBJ2-1; 11 bases fit TRBD2. The TCR was taken from a human donor who donated a stem cell graft to a child with combined immunodeficiency. The CDR3: CSAQITSGSHFGSYNEQFF. DNA of the CDR3: TGCAGTGCTCAAATTACTAGCGGGAGCCACTTTGGTAGCTACAATGAGCAGTTCTTC.